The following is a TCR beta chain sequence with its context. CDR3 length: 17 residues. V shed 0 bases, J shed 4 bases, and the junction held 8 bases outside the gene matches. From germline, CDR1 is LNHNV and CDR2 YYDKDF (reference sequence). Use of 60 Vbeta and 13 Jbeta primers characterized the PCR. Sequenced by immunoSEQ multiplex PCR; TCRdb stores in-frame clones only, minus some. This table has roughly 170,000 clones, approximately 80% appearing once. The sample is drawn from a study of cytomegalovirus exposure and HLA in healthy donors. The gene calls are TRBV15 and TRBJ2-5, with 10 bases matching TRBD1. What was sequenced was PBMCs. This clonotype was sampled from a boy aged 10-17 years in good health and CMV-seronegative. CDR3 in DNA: TGTGCCACCAGCAGAGATCAGGACAGGGGGGGGATAGAGACCCAGTACTTC. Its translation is CATSRDQDRGGIETQYF.